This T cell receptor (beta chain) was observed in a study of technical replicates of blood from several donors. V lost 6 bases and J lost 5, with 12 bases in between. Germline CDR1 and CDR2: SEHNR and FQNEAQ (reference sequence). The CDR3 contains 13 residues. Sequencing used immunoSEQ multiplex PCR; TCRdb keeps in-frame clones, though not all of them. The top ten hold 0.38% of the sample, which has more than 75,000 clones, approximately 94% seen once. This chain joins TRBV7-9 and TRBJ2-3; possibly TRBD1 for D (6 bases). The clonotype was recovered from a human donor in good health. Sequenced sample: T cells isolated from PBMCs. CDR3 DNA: TGTGCCAGCAGACCTACAGGGCAAGATACGCAGTATTTT. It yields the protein CASRPTGQDTQYF. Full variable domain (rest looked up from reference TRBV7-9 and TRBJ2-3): DTGVSQNPRHKITKRGQNVTFRCDPISEHNRLYWYRQTLGQGPEFLTYFQNEAQLEKSRLLSDRFSAERPKGSFSTLEIQRTEQGDSAMYLCASRPTGQDTQYFGPGTRLTVL.